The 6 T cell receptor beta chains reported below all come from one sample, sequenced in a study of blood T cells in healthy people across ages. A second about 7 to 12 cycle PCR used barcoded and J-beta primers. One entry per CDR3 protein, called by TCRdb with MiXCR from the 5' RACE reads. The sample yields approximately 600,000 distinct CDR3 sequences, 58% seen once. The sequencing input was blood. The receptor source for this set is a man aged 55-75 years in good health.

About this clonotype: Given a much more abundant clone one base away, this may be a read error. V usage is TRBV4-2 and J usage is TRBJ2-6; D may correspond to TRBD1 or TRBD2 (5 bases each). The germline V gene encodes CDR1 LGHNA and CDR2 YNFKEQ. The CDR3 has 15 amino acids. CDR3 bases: TGTGCCAGCAGCTCCGGGGTCTCTGGGGCCAACGTCCTGAATTTC. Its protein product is CASSSGVSGANVLNF.

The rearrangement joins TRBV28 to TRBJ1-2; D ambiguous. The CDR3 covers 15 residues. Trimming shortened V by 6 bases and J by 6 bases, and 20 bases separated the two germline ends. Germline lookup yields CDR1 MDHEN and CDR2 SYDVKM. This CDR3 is CASSRPDGLGNGYTF. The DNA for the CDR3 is TGTGCCAGCAGCCGGCCTGACGGTCTTGGTAATGGCTACACCTTC.

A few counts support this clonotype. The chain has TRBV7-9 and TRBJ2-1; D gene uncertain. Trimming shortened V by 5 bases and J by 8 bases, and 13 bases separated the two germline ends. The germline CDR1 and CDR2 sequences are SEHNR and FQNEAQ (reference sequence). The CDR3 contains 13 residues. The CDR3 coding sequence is TGTGCCAGCAGCGGGGATCCGGGCGATGAGCAGTTCTTC. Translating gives CASSGDPGDEQFF.

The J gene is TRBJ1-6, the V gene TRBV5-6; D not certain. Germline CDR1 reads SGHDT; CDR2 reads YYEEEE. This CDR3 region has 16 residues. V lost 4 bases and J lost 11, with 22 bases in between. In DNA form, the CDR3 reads TGTGCCAGCAGCCGTAGAGGAGCCCTACCCGTCGCACCCCTCCACTTT. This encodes CASSRRGALPVAPLHF.

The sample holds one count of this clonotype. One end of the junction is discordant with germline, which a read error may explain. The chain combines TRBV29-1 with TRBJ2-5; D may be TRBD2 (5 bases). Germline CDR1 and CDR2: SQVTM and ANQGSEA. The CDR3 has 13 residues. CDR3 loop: CSVDGVGQEAQYF. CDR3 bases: TGCAGCGTTGACGGGGTTGGGCAAGAGGCCCAGTACTTC.

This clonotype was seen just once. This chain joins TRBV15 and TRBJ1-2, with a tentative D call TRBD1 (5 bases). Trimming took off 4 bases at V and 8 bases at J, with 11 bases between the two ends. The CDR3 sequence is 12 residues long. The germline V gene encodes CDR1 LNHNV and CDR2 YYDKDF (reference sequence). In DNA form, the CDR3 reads TGTGCCACCAGCACGAGAGGGGACGGCTACACCTTC. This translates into CATSTRGDGYTF.